The 18 T cell receptor beta chains listed next were all sequenced from one sample in a study of spatial heterogeneity in lung cancer. TCRdb reprocessed the 5' RACE reads via MiXCR and lists one record per CDR3 protein. The sample has some 85,000 distinct CDR3 sequences; 15% to 25% are singletons. The time point here: sample taken at primary tumor resection. Whole RNA obtained from tumor, nontumor lung or frozen PBMC underwent sequencing without sorting. This material consisted of PBMCs, taken at surgery. The receptors come from a male donor with early-stage non-small cell lung cancer.

This clonotype was seen a few times. J is TRBJ1-2 and V is TRBV2, with unresolved D. The germline CDR1 and CDR2 sequences are SNHLY and FYNNEI. The CDR3 is 13 residues long. Between the trimmed V and J ends, which lost 6 bases and 2 bases, there was a span of 10 bases. The chain's CDR3 is CASRGRPNYGYTF. The CDR3 nucleotides read TGTGCCAGCAGGGGGAGACCCAACTATGGCTACACCTTC.

This clonotype was counted a few times. This sequence joins TRBV7-2 and TRBJ2-2; perhaps TRBD1 as D (5 bases). Trimming took 5 bases from V and 0 from J, leaving 7 bases between them. The germline CDR1 and CDR2 sequences are SGHTA and FQGNSA. The CDR3 has 14 amino acids. CDR3 amino acids: CASSRQTNTGELFF. The CDR3 coding sequence is TGTGCCAGCAGCAGACAGACGAACACCGGGGAGCTGTTTTTT.

The CDR3, as DNA: TGTGCCAGCAGTTCACAGGGTGGCAATCAGCCCCAGCATTTT. This encodes CASSSQGGNQPQHF. V usage is TRBV27 and J usage is TRBJ1-5; D might be TRBD1 (6 bases). V lost 4 bases, J lost 2 bases, and 9 bases lay in between. Germline CDR1 and CDR2: MNHEY and SMNVEV (reference sequence). The CDR3 loop spans 14 amino acids.

Only a few counts were recorded for this clonotype. V usage is TRBV6-2 or TRBV6-3 and J usage is TRBJ1-2; TRBD1 is a possible D gene (5 bases). The CDR3 is 13 residues long. With 2 bases removed from V and 5 bases from J, the gap between germline ends came to 9 bases. Germline V lookup: CDR1 MNHEY, CDR2 SVGEGT. The CDR3 protein is CASSYLDSYGYTF. The CDR3 nucleotides are TGTGCCAGCAGTTACCTCGACAGTTATGGCTACACCTTC.

In this sample, this clonotype turned up many times. The V gene is TRBV12-3 or TRBV12-4, the J gene TRBJ2-3; 9 bases fit TRBD2. The CDR3 covers 15 residues. Unmatched junction bases numbered 6, after V lost 7 bases and J lost 1 base. This chain's CDR3 is CASTQGLAGTDTQYF. In DNA form, the CDR3 reads TGTGCCAGCACGCAGGGACTAGCAGGCACAGATACGCAGTATTTT.

This sequence joins TRBV7-2 and TRBJ2-5; the D gene is possibly TRBD1 (6 bases). The CDR3 totals 14 residues. CDR1 and CDR2 (germline): SGHTA, FQGNSA. With 0 bases removed from V and 4 bases from J, the gap between germline ends came to 9 bases. CDR3: CASSLAGALETQYF. The CDR3 DNA sequence: TGTGCCAGCAGCTTAGCGGGGGCTTTAGAGACCCAGTACTTC.

The chain has TRBV4-2 and TRBJ2-7; 12 bases line up with TRBD2. The CDR3 loop spans 15 amino acids. After removal of 0 bases from V and 6 bases from J, the junction contained 3 bases not matched to a gene. In germline, CDR1 is LGHNA, CDR2 YNFKEQ. The CDR3 region has the DNA TGTGCCAGCAGCCAAGAATCGGGACTAGCGGGCGAGCAGTACTTC. Protein product: CASSQESGLAGEQYF.

This clonotype was seen at least ten times. The CDR3 DNA reads TGTGCCAGCAGTTCCAACGGTGCCTCTAACTATGGCTACACCTTC. Translation: CASSSNGASNYGYTF. This rearrangement joins TRBV28 to TRBJ1-2; no clear D gene. The germline CDR1 and CDR2 sequences are MDHEN and SYDVKM. The CDR3 spans 15 residues. Trimming removed 4 bases from V and 0 bases from J, with 12 bases in between.

This clonotype has more than one count but fewer than ten. V and J are TRBV3-1 and TRBJ2-2, with a tentative D call TRBD1 (6 bases). The germline V gene encodes CDR1 LGHDT and CDR2 YNNKEL (reference sequence). Trimming removed 4 bases at V and 2 bases at J, with 11 bases between. The CDR3 spans 15 residues. CDR3 DNA sequence: TGTGCCAGCAGCCTTTCCGGGACAAACACCGGGGAGCTGTTTTTT. The encoded protein is CASSLSGTNTGELFF.

The rearrangement joins TRBV27 to TRBJ2-7; weak D call: TRBD1 (5 bases). The V gene lost 0 bases and the J gene lost 5 bases, with 11 bases spanning the gap. The CDR3 length is 14 residues. Looked up from germline, CDR1 is MNHEY and CDR2 is SMNVEV (reference sequence). Here the CDR3 reads CASSLSGQGHEQYF. The CDR3 DNA follows: TGTGCCAGCAGTTTATCTGGCCAGGGCCACGAGCAGTACTTC.

The table lists this clonotype with a few counts. V usage is TRBV7-6 and J usage is TRBJ2-5, with D possibly called TRBD1 or TRBD2 (5 bases each). Trimming removed 3 bases at V and 2 bases at J, with 16 bases between. There are 16 residues in the CDR3. CDR1 is SGHVS and CDR2 is FNYEAQ in the germline V gene. For the CDR3, the DNA is TGTGCCAGCAGCTTCCGGGACCCAAGAAGACAAGAGACCCAGTACTTC. Protein product: CASSFRDPRRQETQYF.

This clonotype was seen at least ten times. The rearrangement uses TRBV7-8 and TRBJ2-1, with 8 bases that match TRBD2. V trimming: 3 bases; J trimming: 3 bases; junction bases outside the gene matches: 1. Germline V gives CDR1 SGHVS, CDR2 FQNEAQ. The CDR3 length is 14 residues. This CDR3 reads CASSLSGGYNEQFF. As DNA, the CDR3 is TGTGCCAGCAGCTTGAGCGGGGGCTACAATGAGCAGTTCTTC.

A few counts support this clonotype. V gene TRBV5-4 combines with J gene TRBJ2-7; 8 nucleotides match TRBD1. Germline V gives CDR1 SGHNT, CDR2 YYREEE (reference sequence). With V trimmed by 4 bases and J by 3 bases, 3 bases remained unmatched. This CDR3 spans 13 amino acids. CDR3 bases: TGTGCCAGCAGCCGGACAGGGCGCTACGAGCAGTACTTC. The encoded protein is CASSRTGRYEQYF.

J is TRBJ1-5 and V is TRBV12-3 or TRBV12-4; the D gene is possibly TRBD1 (5 bases). V lost 5 bases to trimming and J lost 0 bases, with 20 bases between them. The CDR3 runs to 18 residues. As DNA, the CDR3 is TGTGCCAGCAGTCTCGACCCGTTTTTGCAGGGTAGCAATCAGCCCCAGCATTTT. Translated: CASSLDPFLQGSNQPQHF.

By sample share, this clonotype is medium-sized. This sequence joins TRBV10-3 and TRBJ2-1; 11 bases match TRBD2. The CDR3 has 13 amino acids. The junction had 1 base not matched to a gene; V was cut back by 6 bases and J by 6 bases. CDR1 ENHRY and CDR2 SYGVKD come from the germline V gene. CDR3 amino acids: CAIRGTSGNEQFF. The CDR3 bases are TGTGCCATCAGGGGGACTAGCGGCAATGAGCAGTTCTTC.

The chain links TRBV6-5 to TRBJ2-5; D gene unclear. This CDR3 is 12 amino acids long. Germline assignment: CDR1 MNHEY and CDR2 SVGAGI. Trimming stripped 6 bases from V and 5 bases from J, with 10 bases between. CDR3 in DNA: TGTGCCAGCAGCCGGAGTAGGGAGACCCAGTACTTC. This gives the protein CASSRSRETQYF.

This clonotype has ten or more counts. V gene TRBV28 combines with J gene TRBJ2-7, with TRBD2 identical over 7 bases. The CDR3 is 15 residues long. CDR1 MDHEN and CDR2 SYDVKM come from the germline V gene. V was clipped by 3 bases and J by 4 bases; unmatched bases: 9. The CDR3 sequence: CASSFEGGPQYEQYF. For the CDR3, the DNA is TGTGCCAGCAGTTTCGAGGGAGGGCCTCAATACGAGCAGTACTTC.

The rearrangement links TRBV29-1 to TRBJ2-2, with a possible D match to TRBD2 (6 bases). Germline CDR1 is SQVTM and CDR2 is ANQGSEA. CDR3 length: 12 amino acids. V lost 3 bases and J lost 6, with 8 bases in between. The CDR3 is CSVDSGAGELFF. The CDR3 DNA reads as TGCAGCGTTGACTCGGGGGCCGGGGAGCTGTTTTTT.